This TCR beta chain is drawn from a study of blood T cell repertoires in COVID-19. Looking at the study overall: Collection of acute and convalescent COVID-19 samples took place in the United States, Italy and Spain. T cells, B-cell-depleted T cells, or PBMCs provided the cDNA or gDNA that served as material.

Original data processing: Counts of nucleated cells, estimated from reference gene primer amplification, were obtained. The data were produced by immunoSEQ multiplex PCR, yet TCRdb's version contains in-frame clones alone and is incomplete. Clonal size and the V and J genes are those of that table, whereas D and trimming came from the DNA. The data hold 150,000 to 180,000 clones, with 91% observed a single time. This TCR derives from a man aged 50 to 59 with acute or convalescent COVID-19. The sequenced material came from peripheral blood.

Here the CDR3 DNA reads TGTGCCAGCAGTTTCTGGGCGGGAGGGCCGGTCGAGCAGTACTTC. It encodes CASSFWAGGPVEQYF. The chain employs TRBV27 and TRBJ2-7; TRBD2 agrees at 9 bases. In germline, CDR1 is MNHEY, CDR2 SMNVEV (reference sequence). This CDR3 comprises 15 residues. V lost 3 bases, J lost 6 bases, and 9 bases stayed unmatched.